The entry below describes one T cell receptor beta chain. Described treatment: preoperative locoregional IRX-2 cytokine immunotherapy. Preoperative locoregional IRX-2 cytokine immunotherapy was tested in the phase Ib source study. The data were taken from a study of preoperative IRX-2 immunotherapy in early breast cancer. CDR1 and CDR2 from the germline V gene are LNHDA and SQIVND (reference sequence). The CDR3 loop spans 13 amino acids. Trimming stripped 4 bases from V and 6 bases from J, with 12 bases between. Generated by immunoSEQ multiplex PCR, the TCRdb table keeps only in-frame clones and is missing some. Of roughly 29,000 clones detected, 90% appear once; the ten largest clones hold roughly 10%.

The sequence was obtained from a human donor with breast cancer. The sample here was taken from a patient treated with IRX-2 immunotherapy. The genes are TRBV19 and TRBJ1-1; D gene uncertain. CDR3 DNA sequence: TGTGCCAGTAGTACCCTCCGTGGTGCTGAAGCTTTCTTT. It is translated as CASSTLRGAEAFF.